The following is a T cell receptor beta chain sequence with its context. Its specificity is unknown. Sequenced by immunoSEQ multiplex PCR; TCRdb stores in-frame clones only, minus some. The table has about 120,000 clones, about 86% seen once. These data are taken from a study of T cell responses to AZD1222 COVID-19 vaccine. Study-wide points: Seropositive AZD1222 recipients at baseline numbered only five or six. Nearly half of spike-specific TCRs reportedly target unmutated variant regions.

The V gene end was trimmed by 2 bases and the J gene end by 4 bases; junction bases not matched to a gene: 4. In germline, CDR1 is SGHNT, CDR2 YYREEE (reference sequence). There are 14 residues in the CDR3. Specimen: peripheral blood, collected 28 days after the second AZD1222 dose. This receptor was obtained from an adult who received the AZD1222 COVID-19 vaccine. J is TRBJ1-2 and V is TRBV5-4, with 8 bases fitting TRBD1. The CDR3 bases are TGTGCCAGCAGCTTAGGACAGGGCTTCTATGGCTACACCTTC. It translates to CASSLGQGFYGYTF.